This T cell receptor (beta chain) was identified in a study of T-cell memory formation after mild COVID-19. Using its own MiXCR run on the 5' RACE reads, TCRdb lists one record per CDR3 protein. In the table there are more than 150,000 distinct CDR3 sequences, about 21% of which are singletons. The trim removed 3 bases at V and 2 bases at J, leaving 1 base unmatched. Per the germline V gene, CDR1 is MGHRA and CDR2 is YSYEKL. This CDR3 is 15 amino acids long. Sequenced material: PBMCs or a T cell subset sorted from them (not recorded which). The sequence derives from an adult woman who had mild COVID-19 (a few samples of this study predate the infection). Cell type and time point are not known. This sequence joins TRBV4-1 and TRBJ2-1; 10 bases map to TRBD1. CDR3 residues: CASSHGTGAYNEQFF. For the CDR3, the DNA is TGCGCCAGCAGCCACGGGACAGGGGCCTACAATGAGCAGTTCTTC.